The 7 T cell receptor beta chains given below trace back to one sample, sequenced in a study of high-grade serous ovarian cancer treatment subgroups. Sequencing was performed with immunoSEQ multiplex PCR; in TCRdb, only in-frame clones are kept and a portion is missing. Here the sample spans thousands of clones, roughly 82% being singletons. Tumor tissue was taken before any definitive surgery or chemotherapy was given. Source material: tumor tissue. The receptors were gathered from a human donor with high-grade serous ovarian cancer.

This clone occurred a few times. The V gene is TRBV19, the J gene TRBJ1-2; a possible D gene is TRBD1 (5 bases). The germline V gene has CDR1 LNHDA and CDR2 SQIVND (reference sequence). Trimming took off 5 bases at V and 2 bases at J, with 15 bases between the two ends. This CDR3 contains 15 residues. The DNA of the CDR3 is TGTGCCAGTAGTCCCCAGGTGACAGTGAACTATGGCTACACCTTC. It yields the protein CASSPQVTVNYGYTF.

The chain carries TRBV30 and TRBJ1-1; D is undetermined. V shed 1 base and J shed 11 bases, with 14 bases lying between them. Germline V gives CDR1 GTSNPN, CDR2 SVGIG (reference sequence). This CDR3 is 12 amino acids long. The CDR3 protein is CAWSEGRSWAFF. CDR3 bases: TGTGCCTGGAGTGAAGGCCGCTCGTGGGCTTTCTTT.

The V call is TRBV7-9, the J call TRBJ2-1; 8 bases map to TRBD1. The CDR3 has 17 residues. V lost 2 bases and J lost 8; bases outside the gene matches: 14. Germline loops: CDR1 SEHNR, CDR2 FQNEAQ (reference sequence). The CDR3 loop reads CASSLPLSGGRDDEQFF. The CDR3 DNA follows: TGTGCCAGCAGCTTACCCCTCTCAGGGGGCCGAGACGATGAGCAGTTCTTC.

The rearrangement uses TRBV6-1 and TRBJ1-2; the D is unclear. This CDR3 is 15 amino acids long. Germline CDR1 is MNHNS and CDR2 is SASEGT. Trimming removed 0 bases from V and 0 bases from J, with 8 bases in between. The CDR3 coding sequence is TGTGCCAGCAGTGAAGCGAATGCCGCTAACTATGGCTACACCTTC. This encodes CASSEANAANYGYTF.

The chain links TRBV7-9 to TRBJ1-2, with 12 positions matching TRBD1. The ends lost 5 bases at V and 5 bases at J; junction bases unmatched: 6. CDR1 is SEHNR, CDR2 FQNEAQ, per germline (reference sequence). CDR3 length: 15 residues. CDR3 DNA sequence: TGTGCCAGCAGCCCCCGGGACAGGGGGCCTTATGGCTACACCTTC. Residues: CASSPRDRGPYGYTF.

The J gene is TRBJ1-5, the V gene TRBV19; a weak D match, TRBD1 (5 bases). V was shortened by 3 bases and J by 1 base, with 22 bases between the two germline ends. The germline V gene encodes CDR1 LNHDA and CDR2 SQIVND (reference sequence). The CDR3 totals 19 residues. The CDR3 region is CASSMEGRAHLGSNQPQHF. The DNA for the CDR3 is TGTGCCAGTAGTATGGAGGGCAGGGCCCACTTAGGGAGCAATCAGCCCCAGCATTTT.

V gene TRBV2 combines with J gene TRBJ1-2; no reliable D call. Trimming stripped 6 bases from V and 1 base from J, with 12 bases between. The CDR3 is 14 residues long. CDR1 and CDR2 from the germline V gene are SNHLY and FYNNEI. CDR3 DNA: TGTGCCAGCAGCCCAGGCGAGGGTAACTATGGCTACACCTTC. Encoded protein: CASSPGEGNYGYTF.